This is a list of T cell receptor beta chains from one sample in a study of blood T cell repertoires in COVID-19. TCRdb's copy holds only in-frame clones and misses some; the assay was immunoSEQ multiplex PCR. The table shows 60,000 to 85,000 clones, with 86% occurring only once. The sequenced sample consisted of peripheral blood. These receptors all stem from a man between 45 and 60 years old with active COVID-19. The CDR3 runs from the conserved cysteine through the conserved F or W. A D gene is named only where the DNA matches it firmly. The size field is filled for only some rows; it gives once, few, many or a size class.

D gene,clone size,J gene,V gene,CDR3 DNA,CDR3 protein
.,.,TRBJ2-6,TRBV6-2/TRBV6-3,TGTGCCAGCAGTTATGAGGCAGGGTTAATCTTTGGGGCCAACGTCCTGACTTTC,CASSYEAGLIFGANVLTF
.,.,TRBJ2-5,TRBV9,TGTGCCAGCAGCGTAGGAGTTATTCTTCAAGAGACCCAGTACTTC,CASSVGVILQETQYF
.,few,TRBJ1-1,TRBV28,TGTGCCAGCAGTTTGCAGGGTCGCGGCACTGAAGCTTTCTTT,CASSLQGRGTEAFF
.,.,TRBJ2-3,TRBV9,TGTGCCAGCAGCGTAGTTTCCCGGTCGGATACGCAGTATTTT,CASSVVSRSDTQYF
.,.,TRBJ1-2,TRBV6-5,TGTGCCAGCAGCTCGGTACTCGGTGGCTACACCTTC,CASSSVLGGYTF
.,.,TRBJ2-7,TRBV7-9,TGTGCCAGCAGCGCACAGGGTTTCGTCAACGAGCAGTACTTC,CASSAQGFVNEQYF
.,.,TRBJ2-5,TRBV7-2,TGTGCCAGCAGCTTAGGAGGGGGGGCGTGGGAGACCCAGTACTTC,CASSLGGGAWETQYF
TRBD2,.,TRBJ2-7,TRBV14,TGTGCCAGCAGCCTAACGACTAGCGGAGCGTCCTACGAGCAGTACTTC,CASSLTTSGASYEQYF
.,.,TRBJ2-1,TRBV7-9,TGTGCCAGCAGTCTCACTTGGGGGGAGTCCTACAATGAGCAGTTCTTC,CASSLTWGESYNEQFF
TRBD2,many,TRBJ2-7,TRBV11-2,TGTGCCAGCAGCTTAGGAGGGACTAGTTCCTACGAGCAGTACTTC,CASSLGGTSSYEQYF
.,.,TRBJ2-7,TRBV6-1,TGTGCCAGCAGTGAAACTCTGTACGAGCAGTACTTC,CASSETLYEQYF
TRBD2,.,TRBJ2-1,TRBV29-1,TGCAGCGTTGAAGGACTAGCGGGAGGGAGGACCTACAATGAGCAGTTCTTC,CSVEGLAGGRTYNEQFF
.,.,TRBJ1-1,TRBV2,TGTGCCAGCAGGGGGACGGGGAGGGGAACTGAAGCTTTCTTT,CASRGTGRGTEAFF
.,.,TRBJ1-1,TRBV27,TGTGCCAACGCCCTCGGGGGTGTTCCCGCGGGCACTGAAGCTTTCTTT,CANALGGVPAGTEAFF
.,.,TRBJ2-5,TRBV12-3/TRBV12-4,TGTGCCAGCAGTTTGCACCGACAGGAGACCCAGTACTTC,CASSLHRQETQYF
.,.,TRBJ1-2,TRBV6-2/TRBV6-3,TGTGCCAGCAGTTATGACCAGGGAGGCGACTATGGCTACACCTTC,CASSYDQGGDYGYTF
.,.,TRBJ2-7,TRBV12-3/TRBV12-4,TGTGCCAGCAGTCTTACTACCGAGCAGTACTTC,CASSLTTEQYF
.,.,TRBJ1-3,TRBV6-5,TGTGCCAGCACTAGCTCTGGAAACACCATATATTTT,CASTSSGNTIYF
TRBD1,.,TRBJ2-1,TRBV7-2,TGTGCCAGCAGCCAGGGACAGGGAAGCAACAATGAGCAGTTCTTC,CASSQGQGSNNEQFF
TRBD2,.,TRBJ2-1,TRBV7-6,TGTGCCAGCTCCCTCGGGCTAGCGGGAATAAATGAGCAGTTCTTC,CASSLGLAGINEQFF
.,.,TRBJ2-2,TRBV10-3,TGTGCCATCAGGACAGGAACCACGAACACCGGGGAGCTGTTTTTT,CAIRTGTTNTGELFF
.,.,TRBJ2-3,TRBV10-3,TGTGCCATCAGCCCCGCGAGGGGAGCGGGCGGCACAGATACGCAGTATTTT,CAISPARGAGGTDTQYF
TRBD1,.,TRBJ1-3,TRBV2,TGTGCCAGCAAAGGGACAGGGGGTCAGGAATACGGAAACACCATATATTTT,CASKGTGGQEYGNTIYF
TRBD1,.,TRBJ2-7,TRBV12-3/TRBV12-4,TGTGCCAGCAGTCACGGGACAGGGGACGAGCAGTACTTC,CASSHGTGDEQYF
.,.,TRBJ2-7,TRBV7-9,TGTGCCAGCAGCGCCGCAGGGGATATTCTTTCGTACGAGCAGTACTTC,CASSAAGDILSYEQYF
TRBD1,.,TRBJ2-2,TRBV11-3,TGTGCCAGCAGCCCGGGACAGGGAGAGACCGGGGAGCTGTTTTTT,CASSPGQGETGELFF
.,.,TRBJ1-1,TRBV5-1,TGCGCCAGCAGCTTGGCCCCGGACATACAACGAGGTGAAGCTTTCTTT,CASSLAPDIQRGEAFF
.,.,TRBJ2-1,TRBV7-3,TGTGCCAGCAGCTTAGTCGACTCACCCAAGTTCTTC,CASSLVDSPKFF
TRBD1,.,TRBJ1-2,TRBV7-9,TGTGCCAGCACCGACAGGGGGCCCAACTATGGCTACACCTTC,CASTDRGPNYGYTF
.,.,TRBJ1-3,TRBV6-6,TGTGCCAGCAGTTACGGCCCCCAGGGCTCTGGAAACACCATATATTTT,CASSYGPQGSGNTIYF
.,.,TRBJ2-3,TRBV18,TGTGCCAGCTCACCCGGTGGCCGGGGTACAGATACGCAGTATTTT,CASSPGGRGTDTQYF
.,.,TRBJ2-7,TRBV30,TGTGCCTGGAACAGGCAGCATTCCTACGAGCAGTACTTC,CAWNRQHSYEQYF
.,.,TRBJ2-7,TRBV6-1,TGTGCCAGCAGTGAATTACAGGAGACCTACGAGCAGTACTTC,CASSELQETYEQYF
.,medium-sized,TRBJ2-7,TRBV7-9,TGTGCCAGCAGCATTACAGGGTCCTACGAGCAGTACTTC,CASSITGSYEQYF
.,.,TRBJ2-5,TRBV7-2,TGTGCCAGCAGCTGGCAGGGCGGACCCAAAGAGACCCAGTACTTC,CASSWQGGPKETQYF
TRBD2,.,TRBJ2-1,TRBV7-2,TGTGCCAGCAGCCCAGAGGGTAGCGGGGCTTACAATGAGCAGTTCTTC,CASSPEGSGAYNEQFF
TRBD1,few,TRBJ2-2,TRBV5-4,TGTGCCGCCAAGGGGGCCCCCACCGGGGAGCTGTTTTTT,CAAKGAPTGELFF
TRBD2,.,TRBJ2-1,TRBV5-1,TGCGCCAGCAGCTTGGCGTCGACTAGCGGGGCCAATGAGCAGTTCTTC,CASSLASTSGANEQFF
.,.,TRBJ1-1,TRBV7-2,TGTGCCAGCATGCTGGGGAGGGGGAACACTGAAGCTTTCTTT,CASMLGRGNTEAFF
TRBD1,.,TRBJ1-6,TRBV28,TGTGCCAGCAAGTTAGGGGACAGGAATAATTCACCCCTCCACTTT,CASKLGDRNNSPLHF
TRBD1,.,TRBJ1-5,TRBV19,TGTGCCAGTAAGGCAGTGGAGACAGGGGTGCAGCCCCAGCATTTT,CASKAVETGVQPQHF
.,.,TRBJ2-2,TRBV11-2,TGTGCCAGCAGCTCCCCCGGGTTGGACACCGGGGAGCTGTTTTTT,CASSSPGLDTGELFF
.,few,TRBJ1-3,TRBV7-9,TGTGCCAGCAGCTTAGGCGGTACTTCCGGAAACACCATATATTTT,CASSLGGTSGNTIYF
TRBD2,.,TRBJ2-5,TRBV6-5,TGTGCCAGCAGATCCACTAGCGGGGGGAGGAAGACCCAGTACTTC,CASRSTSGGRKTQYF
.,.,TRBJ2-7,TRBV28,TGTGCCAGCAGTTTAGCCCCCGAGAGCGGGCAGTACTTC,CASSLAPESGQYF
TRBD2,.,TRBJ2-3,TRBV30,TGTGCCTGGAGATTAGCGGGAGCAAGGGATACGCAGTATTTT,CAWRLAGARDTQYF
.,.,TRBJ2-7,TRBV10-3,TGTGCCTCCGGGTCGTACTACGAGCAGTACTTC,CASGSYYEQYF
.,once,TRBJ1-2,TRBV6-6,TGTGCCAGCAGTTATGGCGACAGAGAATATGGCTACACCTTC,CASSYGDREYGYTF